Listed below are T cell receptor beta chains from one sample, sequenced in a study of blood T cell repertoires in COVID-19. Data came from immunoSEQ multiplex PCR; TCRdb stores just in-frame clones and leaves some out. The sample includes approximately 210,000 clones, approximately 81% seen only once; the top ten take more than 9%. The sequencing input was peripheral blood. These TCRs come from a woman older than 75 with COVID-19, enrolled during active disease. Both conserved end residues are part of each CDR3. A D gene is named only where the DNA matches it firmly. Clone size appears in some rows only: once, few, many, or a class for an expanded clone.

size	D	V	J	DNA	CDR3
-	TRBD1	TRBV6-6	TRBJ1-1	TGTGCCAGCAGTAGCGTACAGGGGGCGTCGGCTTTCTTT	CASSSVQGASAFF
-	-	TRBV11-1	TRBJ2-3	TGTGCCAGCAGCTTAGGAGAAGGGGACACAGATACGCAGTATTTT	CASSLGEGDTDTQYF
-	-	TRBV4-1	TRBJ1-1	TGCGCCAGCAGCCAAGGGGCTAGGAGGGACACTGAAGCTTTCTTT	CASSQGARRDTEAFF
-	TRBD1	TRBV15	TRBJ2-3	TGTGCCACCAGCAGATTAGGACAGGGGAGTAGCACAGATACGCAGTATTTT	CATSRLGQGSSTDTQYF
-	-	TRBV7-2	TRBJ1-1	TGTGCCAGCAATTCTGTGGGAACGACAGGTGAAGCTTTCTTT	CASNSVGTTGEAFF
-	-	TRBV3-1/TRBV3-2	TRBJ1-1	TGTGCCAGCAGCCTGGGACAAAGAAACACTGAAGCTTTCTTT	CASSLGQRNTEAFF
-	-	TRBV6-5	TRBJ1-1	TGTGCCAGCAGATTCTACAGGGACACTGAAGCTTTCTTT	CASRFYRDTEAFF
-	-	TRBV5-1	TRBJ1-2	TGCGCCAGCAGCTTGTCTCCCGACAGATTATATGGCTACACCTTC	CASSLSPDRLYGYTF
-	TRBD1	TRBV28	TRBJ1-6	TGTGCCAGCAGTTCACTGACAGGGACCAATTCACCCCTCCACTTT	CASSSLTGTNSPLHF
once	-	TRBV10-3	TRBJ1-6	TGTGCCATCAGTGAACAGGGACCCCTCCACTTT	CAISEQGPLHF
-	-	TRBV21-1	TRBJ2-5	TGTGCCAGCAGCAAATTAGAACTGCGAGAGACCCAGTACTTC	CASSKLELRETQYF
-	-	TRBV28	TRBJ1-2	TGTGCCAGCAAGCCGACATCCTATGGCTACACCTTC	CASKPTSYGYTF
-	TRBD1	TRBV19	TRBJ1-6	TGTGCCAGTAGATTGGACAGGGGGCTTGATTCACCCCTCCACTTT	CASRLDRGLDSPLHF
-	TRBD2	TRBV3-1/TRBV3-2	TRBJ2-7	TGTGCCAGCAGCCAGATAGGCCTAGCGGGTTCCTACGAGCAGTACTTC	CASSQIGLAGSYEQYF
-	TRBD1	TRBV5-4	TRBJ1-2	TGTGCCAGCAGTCGAGGGGGCAGCTATGGCTACACCTTC	CASSRGGSYGYTF
-	TRBD1	TRBV19	TRBJ2-3	TGTGCCAGTAGTCCGACTCAGGGGGCCCGGGCAGATACGCAGTATTTT	CASSPTQGARADTQYF
-	-	TRBV20-1	TRBJ1-1	TGCAGTGCTCGCGACAGATATGAAGCTTTCTTT	CSARDRYEAFF
-	TRBD1	TRBV11-2	TRBJ1-4	TGTGCCAGCAGACCTATCCAGGGGGCGGACTCGTATAAACTGTTTTTT	CASRPIQGADSYKLFF
once	-	TRBV5-6	TRBJ2-7	TGTGCCAGCAGCTTGACAGGTTTCAGCTCCTACGAGCAGTACTTC	CASSLTGFSSYEQYF
-	TRBD1	TRBV13	TRBJ1-2	TGTGCCAGCAAGATACAGGGGTCGGGCTATGGCTACACCTTC	CASKIQGSGYGYTF
-	-	TRBV3-1/TRBV3-2	TRBJ2-4	TGTGCCAGCAGCCAAGAACCCCCAGGGGGGGCCAAAAACATTCAGTACTTC	CASSQEPPGGAKNIQYF
-	TRBD2	TRBV7-9	TRBJ2-3	TGTGCCAGCATTGCTAGCGGGGGTGAGGATACGCAGTATTTT	CASIASGGEDTQYF
-	-	TRBV14	TRBJ2-5	TGTGCCAGCAGCCAAGATTTGGCTCAGCGGGCCCAGTACTTC	CASSQDLAQRAQYF
-	-	TRBV5-1	TRBJ2-7	TGCGCCAGCAGCTTGGACAGGGTCGGCGAGCAGTACTTC	CASSLDRVGEQYF
-	TRBD2	TRBV9	TRBJ2-7	TGTGCCAGCAGCCCTTTATCCGGGAGGACTAGGGAGCAGTACTTC	CASSPLSGRTREQYF
-	-	TRBV24-1	TRBJ2-1	TGTGCCACCAGTGGTAACAGGGCTAATGAGCAGTTCTTC	CATSGNRANEQFF
few	-	TRBV19	TRBJ1-1	TGTGCCAGTAGTATGTCCGGGCAGCGGACTGAAGCTTTCTTT	CASSMSGQRTEAFF
-	-	TRBV3-1/TRBV3-2	TRBJ1-1	TGTGCCAGCAGCCAAGCGGGCGGGGGCAGTACTGAAGCTTTCTTT	CASSQAGGGSTEAFF
-	TRBD1	TRBV24-1	TRBJ2-5	TGTGCCACCAGTGAGAATACAGGGGGCGGAGAGACCCAGTACTTC	CATSENTGGGETQYF
-	-	TRBV20-1	TRBJ2-4	TGCAGTGCTATTGACCGTGTTATTCAGTACTTC	CSAIDRVIQYF
once	TRBD2	TRBV11-2	TRBJ2-3	TGTGCCAGCAGCCGACTAGCGGGAGGCACAGATACGCAGTATTTT	CASSRLAGGTDTQYF
-	TRBD1	TRBV5-4	TRBJ1-3	TGTGCCAGCAGCCCGGCGACAGGGAAGGGAAACACCATATATTTT	CASSPATGKGNTIYF
-	-	TRBV4-2	TRBJ2-3	TGTGCCAGCAGCCAAGATGGGACAGCGGGGGCCTCAGATACGCAGTATTTT	CASSQDGTAGASDTQYF
-	-	TRBV5-1	TRBJ1-1	TGCGCCAGTCACCCAGGTTCAGCGAACACTGAAGCTTTCTTT	CASHPGSANTEAFF
-	-	TRBV28	TRBJ1-4	TGTGCCAGCAGTCCCGGTGGTAATGAAAAACTGTTTTTT	CASSPGGNEKLFF
-	TRBD1	TRBV5-6	TRBJ2-7	TGTGCCAGCAGCTTGGGCGGGACAGGGGTAGGCGAGCAGTACTTC	CASSLGGTGVGEQYF
-	-	TRBV5-1	TRBJ1-2	TGCGCCAGCAGCTTGGACATTAACTATGGCTACACCTTC	CASSLDINYGYTF
-	-	TRBV12-3/TRBV12-4	TRBJ2-3	TGTGCCAGCAGAAGACAGGTTGGGGATACGCAGTATTTT	CASRRQVGDTQYF
-	TRBD1	TRBV2	TRBJ1-6	TGTGCCAGCAGGAGCGGGACAGGCTTATTCTATAATTCACCCCTCCACTTT	CASRSGTGLFYNSPLHF
-	-	TRBV5-4	TRBJ2-1	TGTGCCAGCAGCGTCAGGGCCAATGAGCAGTTCTTC	CASSVRANEQFF
few	TRBD1	TRBV3-1/TRBV3-2	TRBJ2-5	TGTGCCAGCGGGACAGGGGGTGCGGGCCTGAACCAAGAGACCCAGTACTTC	CASGTGGAGLNQETQYF
-	TRBD1	TRBV7-2	TRBJ1-2	TGTGCCACCAGCTCGGGGGGGACAGGGGGATATGGCTACACCTTC	CATSSGGTGGYGYTF
few	TRBD2	TRBV27	TRBJ2-3	TGTGCCAGCAGTTTAAAGTTTAGCGGGGGGCTTCATTGGACGCAGTATTTT	CASSLKFSGGLHWTQYF
-	TRBD1	TRBV5-6	TRBJ2-7	TGTGCCAGCAGCCGGGGACAGTCCTACGAGCAGTACTTC	CASSRGQSYEQYF
-	-	TRBV28	TRBJ1-5	TGTGCCAGCAGTTTAACGGGGGGGGCCTATCAGCCCCAGCATTTT	CASSLTGGAYQPQHF